This T cell receptor (beta chain) appears in the sequencing data of a study of cytomegalovirus exposure and HLA in healthy donors. General study points: Three of the chains that were CMV-associated were confirmed in vitro to be specific for CMV antigens.

From germline, CDR1 is SGHAT and CDR2 FQNNGV. CDR3 length: 14 amino acids. V dropped 0 bases and J dropped 7 bases, with 10 bases sitting between them. With 60 Vbeta and 13 Jbeta primers, the PCR was carried out. Here immunoSEQ multiplex PCR was the method, and the copy in TCRdb shows in-frame clones only, minus some. The table lists some 110,000 clones, approximately 83% of them singletons, with roughly 6.1% in the top ten. Notes on this clone: As yet, its antigen is unknown.

The specimen was PBMCs. The chain combines TRBV11-2 with TRBJ1-5, with unresolved D. The clonotype was recovered from a man younger than 30 in good health and CMV-seronegative. In DNA form, the CDR3 reads TGTGCCAGCAGCTTAGATCTACCGGGACAGCCCCAGCATTTT. Amino acid sequence: CASSLDLPGQPQHF.